The 21 T cell receptor beta chains below were found in one sample sequenced in a study of human T cells and chemical hapten exposure. The time point was: pre-sensitization, week 0. Treatment of the sample: therapeutic diphenylcyclopropenone sensitization with weekly scalp DPC. TCRdb re-derived calls from the RACE reads in MiXCR, one entry per CDR3 protein. This table has tens of thousands of distinct CDR3 sequences, approximately 9.9% appearing once. The input for sequencing was whole blood, taken in connection with sensitization to the hapten diphenylcyclopropenone (DPC). The receptors stem from a woman aged 50 to 60 with alopecia areata. Some clones in this sample may be carry-over from other donors' samples.

This clonotype was detected many times. This chain connects TRBV11-2 to TRBJ2-7, with 8 positions matching TRBD1. The CDR3 is 18 amino acids. Germline lookup yields CDR1 SGHAT and CDR2 FQNNGV. V lost 1 base to trimming and J lost 5 bases; unmatched junction nucleotides: 16. The DNA of the CDR3 is TGTGCCAGCAGCTTAGGATATAGGAGGACAGGGACCGTCCACGAGCAGTACTTC. As protein: CASSLGYRRTGTVHEQYF.

This clonotype has more than one count but fewer than ten. This chain joins TRBV29-1 and TRBJ1-1; no firm D call. CDR3 length: 15 residues. V shed 0 bases and J shed 0 bases, with 11 bases lying between them. Germline assignment: CDR1 SQVTM and CDR2 ANQGSEA. The CDR3 coding sequence is TGCAGCGTTGAAGATTGGGCAGAAATGAACACTGAAGCTTTCTTT. It encodes CSVEDWAEMNTEAFF.

The rearrangement links TRBV6-4 to TRBJ2-1, with 9 nucleotides matching TRBD2. The CDR3 runs 15 residues. The germline CDR1 and CDR2 sequences are MRHNA and SNTAGT. V gave up 1 base and J gave up 4 bases; unmatched junction bases: 2. CDR3 in amino acids: CASSDLLAGYNEQFF. DNA for the CDR3: TGTGCCAGCAGTGACTTGCTAGCGGGGTACAATGAGCAGTTCTTC.

This clonotype showed up many times. The chain recombines TRBV10-3 with TRBJ2-1; D call uncertain. In germline, CDR1 is ENHRY, CDR2 SYGVKD. V was cut by 6 bases and J by 8 bases, with 14 bases left in between. The CDR3 covers 13 residues. CDR3 sequence (DNA): TGTGCCATCAGGCCCCCGATACTCGATGAGCAGTTCTTC. It codes for CAIRPPILDEQFF.

This chain uses TRBV5-1 with TRBJ2-7; D is uncertain. This CDR3 is 12 amino acids long. The germline CDR1 and CDR2 sequences are SGHRS and YFSETQ. Trimming shortened V by 0 bases and J by 6 bases, and 7 bases separated the two germline ends. The CDR3 here is CASSLAKGEQYF. Here the CDR3 DNA reads TGCGCCAGCAGCTTGGCGAAGGGCGAGCAGTACTTC.

DNA for the CDR3: TGTGCCAGCAGTTTAAATCCCCAGGGGCACTACGAGCAGTACTTC. Translation: CASSLNPQGHYEQYF. V and J are TRBV28 and TRBJ2-7; tentative D call: TRBD1 (6 bases). Per the germline V gene, CDR1 is MDHEN and CDR2 is SYDVKM. Trimming took 2 bases from V and 3 from J, leaving 14 bases between them. The CDR3 is made up of 15 amino acids.

V is TRBV18 and J is TRBJ2-5, with 10 bases matching TRBD2. Germline assignment: CDR1 KGHSH and CDR2 LQKENI. J was trimmed by 2 bases and V by 8 bases; bases with no gene match: 2. This CDR3 spans 13 amino acids. Here the CDR3 reads CASRTSGQETQYF. The CDR3 DNA reads TGTGCCAGCCGGACTAGCGGACAAGAGACCCAGTACTTC.

V is TRBV4-2 and J is TRBJ2-2; the D is unclear. V lost 5 bases, J lost 6 bases, and 13 bases lay in between. Germline loops: CDR1 LGHNA, CDR2 YNFKEQ. The CDR3 extends over 14 amino acids. In DNA form, the CDR3 reads TGTGCCAGCAGCGCCAGAGCCCAGCCCGGGGAGCTGTTTTTT. It is translated as CASSARAQPGELFF.

This clonotype was observed many times. This chain connects TRBV29-1 to TRBJ2-7, with TRBD1 matching over 8 bases. The CDR3 has 14 amino acids. Looked up from germline, CDR1 is SQVTM and CDR2 is ANQGSEA. Trimming removed 6 bases from V and 0 bases from J; junction bases left unmatched: 7. The CDR3, as DNA: TGCAGCGTCCGTACAGGGGGGAGCTCCTACGAGCAGTACTTC. This sequence encodes CSVRTGGSSYEQYF.

There are many counts of this clonotype. The chain combines TRBV12-3 or TRBV12-4 with TRBJ1-3; D gene uncertain. V shed 5 bases and J shed 0 bases, with 5 bases lying between them. The length of the CDR3 is 13 residues. The CDR3 spells CASSVYSGNTIYF. The CDR3 DNA sequence: TGTGCCAGCAGTGTCTACTCTGGAAACACCATATATTTT.

In its sample, this clonotype was seen a few times. An end of the junction does not agree with germline; a read error may underlie this. The chain couples TRBV19 to TRBJ2-7; D may be TRBD1 (5 bases). The CDR3 covers 10 residues. CDR1 is LNHDA and CDR2 is SQIVND in the germline V gene (reference sequence). CDR3 nucleotide sequence: TGTGCCAGTACTGCCGGACAAGGAATCTTC. As protein: CASTAGQGIF.

In its sample, this clonotype was seen a few times. V gene TRBV29-1 combines with J gene TRBJ2-1; possible D gene TRBD2, 5 bases. The CDR3 is made up of 14 amino acids. The V and J ends lost 4 bases and 3 bases respectively, with 13 bases between them. CDR1 is SQVTM, CDR2 ANQGSEA, per germline. The CDR3 reads CSVGGPAGYNEQFF. The CDR3 bases are TGCAGCGTTGGCGGACCCGCGGGCTACAATGAGCAGTTCTTC.

Ten or more counts support this clonotype. The rearrangement uses TRBV6-5 and TRBJ1-2; maybe TRBD1 (5 bases). CDR1 is MNHEY, CDR2 SVGAGI, per germline. Trimming cost V 11 bases and J 8 bases, with 21 bases left between them. The CDR3 is 13 residues long. The CDR3: CAAVSGTPSGYTF. The CDR3, as DNA: TGTGCCGCCGTATCCGGGACTCCCTCCGGCTACACCTTC.

This clonotype came up many times. V and J are TRBV11-2 and TRBJ2-5, with no clear D. CDR3 size: 15 residues. V was cut by 4 bases and J by 1 base, with 13 bases left in between. Germline assignment: CDR1 SGHAT and CDR2 FQNNGV. As DNA, the CDR3 is TGTGCCAGCAGCTCCCCACGTCAGTCCCAAGAGACCCAGTACTTC. Its protein is CASSSPRQSQETQYF.

This clonotype appeared many times. This chain links TRBV2 with TRBJ1-1; D ambiguous. Germline-derived CDR1 and CDR2 are SNHLY and FYNNEI. This CDR3 region has 13 residues. V was shortened by 2 bases and J by 3 bases, with 7 bases between the two germline ends. The CDR3 DNA is TGTGCCAGCAGTGAAATCAGCTACACTGAAGCTTTCTTT. Its protein product is CASSEISYTEAFF. The full variable domain, completed using reference TRBV2 and TRBJ1-1, is EPEVTQTPSHQVTQMGQEVILRCVPISNHLYFYWYRQILGQKVEFLVSFYNNEISEKSEIFDDQFSVERPDGSNFTLKIRSTKLEDSAMYFCASSEISYTEAFFGQGTRLTVV.

At least ten counts were recorded for this clonotype. The chain has TRBV7-9 and TRBJ2-7; 8 bases agree with TRBD2. The CDR3 has 13 amino acids. Losses at the gene ends were 5 bases for V and 6 bases for J; bases not matched to a gene: 6. The germline gives CDR1 SEHNR, CDR2 FQNEAQ (reference sequence). CDR3 residues: CASSPRRGAEQYF. The CDR3 coding sequence is TGTGCCAGCAGCCCCAGGCGGGGGGCCGAGCAGTACTTC. Full variable domain (remainder filled in from reference TRBV7-9 and TRBJ2-7): DTGVSQNPRHKITKRGQNVTFRCDPISEHNRLYWYRQTLGQGPEFLTYFQNEAQLEKSRLLSDRFSAERPKGSFSTLEIQRTEQGDSAMYLCASSPRRGAEQYFGPGTRLTVT.

In DNA, the CDR3 is TGTGCCAGCAGCCGCACGACTAGCGGGAGCAATGAGCAGTTCTTC. It yields the protein CASSRTTSGSNEQFF. This chain joins TRBV28 and TRBJ2-1; 12 nucleotides line up with TRBD2. Germline CDR1 and CDR2: MDHEN and SYDVKM. V shed 6 bases, J shed 6 bases, and the junction held 6 bases outside the gene matches. The CDR3 is 15 residues long.

The CDR3 region is CASSPGEGLVYEQYF. CDR3 nucleotide sequence: TGTGCCAGCAGCCCAGGAGAGGGTTTGGTCTACGAGCAGTACTTC. The J gene is TRBJ2-7, the V gene TRBV7-9; maybe TRBD2 (5 bases). The germline gives CDR1 SEHNR, CDR2 FQNEAQ (reference sequence). V gave up 5 bases and J gave up 3 bases, with 17 bases separating them. This CDR3 is 15 amino acids long. Complete variable domain (other parts from reference TRBV7-9 and TRBJ2-7): DTGVSQNPRHKITKRGQNVTFRCDPISEHNRLYWYRQTLGQGPEFLTYFQNEAQLEKSRLLSDRFSAERPKGSFSTLEIQRTEQGDSAMYLCASSPGEGLVYEQYFGPGTRLTVT.

This clonotype was recorded a few times. This sequence joins TRBV3-1 and TRBJ1-1, with 7 positions matching TRBD1. The CDR3 covers 15 residues. The germline CDR1 and CDR2 sequences are LGHDT and YNNKEL (reference sequence). After removal of 7 bases from V and 1 base from J, the junction contained 9 bases not matched to a gene. The CDR3 sequence is CASTLFGTANTEAFF. In DNA form, the CDR3 reads TGTGCCAGCACCCTGTTTGGGACAGCGAACACTGAAGCTTTCTTT. Full variable domain (remainder filled in from reference TRBV3-1 and TRBJ1-1): DTAVSQTPKYLVTQMGNDKSIKCEQNLGHDTMYWYKQDSKKFLKIMFSYNNKELIINETVPNRFSPKSPDKAHLNLHINSLELGDSAVYFCASTLFGTANTEAFFGQGTRLTVV.

The genes are TRBV10-3 and TRBJ2-5; 9 positions agree with TRBD2. After removal of 0 bases from V and 1 base from J, the junction contained 3 bases not matched to a gene. Germline CDR1 is ENHRY and CDR2 is SYGVKD. CDR3 length: 16 residues. Here the CDR3 reads CAISESISGSQETQYF. Written as DNA, the CDR3 is TGTGCCATCAGTGAGTCGATTAGCGGGAGCCAAGAGACCCAGTACTTC.

At least ten counts were recorded for this clonotype. This sequence joins TRBV29-1 and TRBJ2-7; D ambiguous. The V gene's germline CDR1 is SQVTM and CDR2 ANQGSEA. Deletions cut 8 bases from V and 5 bases from J, with 19 bases between. The length of the CDR3 is 13 residues. In nucleotides, the CDR3 is TGCAGCATGTCGACACCACCCGGGCACGAGCAGTACTTC. Encoded protein: CSMSTPPGHEQYF.